The 26 T cell receptor beta chains below all came from one sample that was sequenced in a study of T cell responses to AZD1222 COVID-19 vaccine. Data came from immunoSEQ multiplex PCR; TCRdb stores just in-frame clones and leaves some out. The sample yields roughly 140,000 clones, around 91% seen once. Sequenced here: peripheral blood, sampled on day 0 of AZD1222 vaccination. These receptor sequences come from an adult in good health.

Many counts were recorded for this clone. The chain has TRBV6-4 and TRBJ2-1, with D hard to call. The CDR3 has 13 amino acids. Between the trimmed V and J ends, which lost 3 bases and 10 bases, there was a span of 13 bases. The V gene's germline CDR1 is MRHNA and CDR2 SNTAGT. The CDR3 spells CASSERSLREQFF. In nucleotides, the CDR3 is TGTGCCAGCAGTGAGCGCAGCCTAAGGGAGCAGTTCTTC.

V and J are TRBV5-4 and TRBJ2-3; 9 bases line up with TRBD2. The germline V gene encodes CDR1 SGHNT and CDR2 YYREEE (reference sequence). This CDR3 contains 17 residues. Trimming took 2 bases from V and 2 from J; bases not matched to a gene: 9. This chain's CDR3 is CASSFAGGPGHTDTQYF. The DNA of the CDR3 is TGTGCCAGCAGCTTTGCGGGAGGGCCGGGGCACACAGATACGCAGTATTTT.

The count of this clone is one. This sequence joins TRBV6-6 and TRBJ2-7, with 12 bases lining up with TRBD2. The CDR3 runs to 16 residues. Germline CDR1 and CDR2: MNHNY and SVGAGI (reference sequence). The ends lost 5 bases at V and 3 bases at J; junction bases unmatched: 8. The CDR3 reads CASSVRLAGEFYEQYF. The DNA of the CDR3 is TGTGCCAGCAGTGTCAGACTAGCGGGGGAATTCTACGAGCAGTACTTC.

This chain connects TRBV28 to TRBJ1-5; D unclear. The V end was cut by 7 bases, the J end by 7 bases, with 14 bases between. This CDR3 has 13 residues. Germline values: CDR1 MDHEN, CDR2 SYDVKM. The CDR3 nucleotides read TGTGCCAGCACAGTAACGGCAAGCCAGCCCCAGCATTTT. Translated, it gives CASTVTASQPQHF.

The chain carries TRBV27 and TRBJ2-7; the match to TRBD2 covers 12 bases. The CDR3 is 18 amino acids. With V trimmed by 5 bases and J by 2 bases, 13 bases remained unmatched. CDR1 is MNHEY, CDR2 SMNVEV, per germline (reference sequence). This CDR3 is CASSPVGLLAGGTYEQYF. The DNA for the CDR3 is TGTGCCAGCAGTCCGGTAGGCCTACTAGCGGGGGGCACCTACGAGCAGTACTTC.

This clone is a singleton in its sample. The chain joins TRBV18 to TRBJ2-3; a weak D match, TRBD2 (6 bases). V was cut by 6 bases and J by 2 bases, with 18 bases left in between. The CDR3 sequence is 16 residues long. The germline gives CDR1 KGHSH, CDR2 LQKENI. CDR3 loop: CASSLQGRGNTDTQYF. The CDR3 coding sequence is TGTGCCAGCTCTCTTCAGGGCCGGGGGAACACAGATACGCAGTATTTT.

V usage is TRBV7-2 and J usage is TRBJ1-1; D is ambiguous. The V gene's germline CDR1 is SGHTA and CDR2 FQGNSA. V gave up 8 bases and J gave up 8 bases, with 21 bases separating them. The CDR3 extends over 14 amino acids. This CDR3 is CASGRGRRTNEAFF. CDR3 nucleotide sequence: TGTGCCAGCGGACGAGGTCGACGAACGAACGAAGCTTTCTTT. Variable domain in full (rest from reference TRBV7-2 and TRBJ1-1): GAGVSQSPSNKVTEKGKDVELRCDPISGHTALYWYRQSLGQGLEFLIYFQGNSAPDKSGLPSDRFSAERTGGSVSTLTIQRTQQEDSAVYLCASGRGRRTNEAFFGQGTRLTVV.

This clone was observed a single time. This chain connects TRBV20-1 to TRBJ2-7, with TRBD2 matching 9 bases. In germline, CDR1 is DFQATT, CDR2 SNEGSKA (reference sequence). With 3 bases clipped from V and 2 bases from J, the junction kept 11 bases outside the gene matches. The CDR3 runs to 16 residues. The CDR3 nucleotides are TGCAGTGCTAGTAACCCTCTGGGCGGGGGGGCCTACGAGCAGTACTTC. The encoded protein is CSASNPLGGGAYEQYF.

The chain combines TRBV7-6 with TRBJ1-5; 8 bases fit TRBD1. Germline V CDR1 and CDR2: SGHVS, FNYEAQ. After removal of 6 bases from V and 4 bases from J, the junction contained 8 bases not matched to a gene. The CDR3 sequence is 15 residues long. CDR3 in amino acids: CASSPTQGANQPQHF. The CDR3 region has the DNA TGTGCCAGCAGTCCTACCCAGGGGGCGAATCAGCCCCAGCATTTT.

The chain uses TRBV27 and TRBJ1-5; D may be TRBD1 (5 bases). The CDR3 extends over 16 amino acids. V was pared by 3 bases and J by 4 bases, with 16 bases between. The germline V gene has CDR1 MNHEY and CDR2 SMNVEV (reference sequence). CDR3 sequence: CASSFGAPDGNQPQHF. Here the CDR3 DNA reads TGTGCCAGCAGTTTCGGGGCCCCGGATGGGAATCAGCCCCAGCATTTT.

This clone has a single count. The chain combines TRBV19 with TRBJ1-4, with D unresolved. The V end was cut by 3 bases, the J end by 5 bases, with 7 bases between. Germline CDR1 reads LNHDA; CDR2 reads SQIVND (reference sequence). CDR3 length equals 13 residues. The CDR3 is CASSIRRNEKLFF. The CDR3 DNA reads as TGTGCCAGTAGTATTAGGAGGAATGAAAAACTGTTTTTT.

The chain recombines TRBV27 with TRBJ2-2; a weak D match, TRBD2 (5 bases). Germline V gene sequence: CDR1 MNHEY, CDR2 SMNVEV (reference sequence). The CDR3 length is 14 residues. Trimming shortened V by 8 bases and J by 5 bases, and 15 bases separated the two germline ends. The CDR3 protein is CASWRATLTGELFF. The CDR3 coding sequence is TGTGCCAGCTGGCGGGCGACCTTAACCGGGGAGCTGTTTTTT.

The chain employs TRBV5-6 and TRBJ1-5; perhaps TRBD1 as D (6 bases). Trimming shortened V by 2 bases and J by 5 bases, and 11 bases separated the two germline ends. The CDR3 extends over 14 amino acids. CDR1 and CDR2 (germline): SGHDT, YYEEEE. The CDR3: CASSLQGRDQPQHF. CDR3 DNA sequence: TGTGCCAGCAGCTTACAGGGAAGGGATCAGCCCCAGCATTTT.

The chain uses TRBV4-3 and TRBJ2-2; TRBD1 is a possible D gene (6 bases). The CDR3 spans 15 residues. V lost 1 base to trimming and J lost 3 bases, with 9 bases between them. Germline assignment: CDR1 LGHNA and CDR2 YSLEER. The CDR3 sequence: CASSQVQGYTGELFF. DNA of the CDR3: TGCGCCAGCAGCCAAGTCCAGGGGTACACCGGGGAGCTGTTTTTT.

This chain links TRBV4-1 with TRBJ1-3; D is possibly TRBD1 (6 bases). Germline assignment: CDR1 MGHRA and CDR2 YSYEKL. This CDR3 has 18 residues. V gave up 2 bases and J gave up 0 bases, with 17 bases separating them. CDR3 amino acids: CASSQNGWGPTSGNTIYF. The CDR3 DNA reads TGCGCCAGCAGCCAAAACGGGTGGGGGCCCACCTCTGGAAACACCATATATTTT.

CDR3 in DNA: TGTGCCATCAGTGAGTCGCGGCTCGACAGGGTGAACACCGGGGAGCTGTTTTTT. Protein product: CAISESRLDRVNTGELFF. This chain joins TRBV10-3 and TRBJ2-2, with 7 bases matching TRBD1. CDR1 ENHRY and CDR2 SYGVKD come from the germline V gene. Losses at the gene ends were 0 bases for V and 1 base for J; bases not matched to a gene: 8. The CDR3 is 18 residues long.

This clone was recorded once. The chain couples TRBV6-5 to TRBJ2-4; D gene ambiguous. CDR1 MNHEY and CDR2 SVGAGI come from the germline V gene. CDR3 length equals 14 residues. Trimming stripped 2 bases from V and 6 bases from J, with 11 bases between. This CDR3 reads CASSYGGVGNIQYF. The DNA of the CDR3 is TGTGCCAGCAGTTACGGTGGGGTGGGAAACATTCAGTACTTC.

The chain uses TRBV19 and TRBJ1-6; perhaps TRBD1 as D (5 bases). V was shortened by 2 bases and J by 7 bases, with 12 bases between the two germline ends. Germline CDR1 reads LNHDA; CDR2 reads SQIVND (reference sequence). The CDR3 has 15 residues. Here the CDR3 DNA reads TGTGCCAGTAGTATACAGGGACCGAAAAATTCACCCCTCCACTTT. Its translation: CASSIQGPKNSPLHF.

J is TRBJ1-5 and V is TRBV6-2 or TRBV6-3; D might be TRBD1 (6 bases). Looked up from germline, CDR1 is MNHEY and CDR2 is SVGEGT. Between the trimmed V and J ends, which lost 4 bases and 6 bases, there was a span of 16 bases. The CDR3 has 15 residues. The CDR3 protein is CASSSGQRVGQPQHF. The CDR3, as DNA: TGTGCCAGCAGTTCCGGACAGAGAGTGGGTCAGCCCCAGCATTTT.

In its sample, this clone was seen a few times. The chain combines TRBV11-2 with TRBJ1-1; D gene unclear. Trimming cost V 2 bases and J 1 base, with 8 bases left between them. Germline values: CDR1 SGHAT, CDR2 FQNNGV. This CDR3 is 14 amino acids long. This CDR3 reads CASSLWSPNTEAFF. CDR3 nucleotide sequence: TGTGCCAGCAGCTTATGGAGCCCGAACACTGAAGCTTTCTTT.

The chain carries TRBV4-1 and TRBJ2-3; TRBD2 aligns across 11 bases. CDR1 is MGHRA and CDR2 is YSYEKL in the germline V gene. V was pared by 3 bases and J by 5 bases, with 4 bases of the junction left unmatched. This CDR3 is 15 amino acids long. CDR3 sequence: CASSHTGTSGDTQYF. CDR3 sequence (DNA): TGCGCCAGCAGCCACACCGGGACTAGCGGAGATACGCAGTATTTT.

This clone is a singleton in its sample. The V call is TRBV10-3, the J call TRBJ2-7; D remains unclear. The CDR3 is made up of 14 amino acids. Germline CDR1 ENHRY, CDR2 SYGVKD. Trimming took 3 bases from V and 2 from J, leaving 11 bases between them. The DNA of the CDR3 is TGTGCCATCAGTGAAACCGGACGGACCTACGAGCAGTACTTC. This sequence encodes CAISETGRTYEQYF.

The gene calls are TRBV5-4 and TRBJ2-1, with 10 bases identical to TRBD2. CDR3 length: 16 amino acids. CDR1 is SGHNT and CDR2 is YYREEE in the germline V gene (reference sequence). V lost 4 bases to trimming and J lost 5 bases; unmatched junction nucleotides: 9. The CDR3 DNA follows: TGTGCCAGCAGCCAAAAGACTGGACTAGCGGACAATGAGCAGTTCTTC. Protein sequence: CASSQKTGLADNEQFF.

This clone was found once. The chain couples TRBV5-6 to TRBJ1-2; no definite D call. Trimming cost V 6 bases and J 6 bases, with 18 bases left between them. The germline CDR1 and CDR2 sequences are SGHDT and YYEEEE. There are 14 residues in the CDR3. CDR3 DNA: TGTGCCAGCAAGCCCGTCGGTGGAACGGATGGCTACACCTTC. Translating it yields CASKPVGGTDGYTF. Together with reference TRBV5-6 and TRBJ1-2, the CDR3 gives the full variable domain: DAGVTQSPTHLIKTRGQQVTLRCSPKSGHDTVSWYQQALGQGPQFIFQYYEEEERQRGNFPDRFSGHQFPNYSSELNVNALLLGDSALYLCASKPVGGTDGYTFGSGTRLTVV.

This CDR3 reads CASGYRGALNTEAFF. CDR3 DNA: TGTGCCAGCGGATACAGGGGCGCATTGAACACTGAAGCTTTCTTT. This sequence joins TRBV14 and TRBJ1-1; the match to TRBD1 covers 7 bases. Trimming cost V 8 bases and J 0 bases; bases outside gene matches: 9. The length of the CDR3 is 15 residues. CDR1 and CDR2 (germline): SGHDN, FVKESK. Drawing the rest from reference TRBV14 and TRBJ1-1, the complete variable domain is EAGVTQFPSHSVIEKGQTVTLRCDPISGHDNLYWYRRVMGKEIKFLLHFVKESKQDESGMPNNRFLAERTGGTYSTLKVQPAELEDSGVYFCASGYRGALNTEAFFGQGTRLTVV.

The chain uses TRBV12-3 or TRBV12-4 and TRBJ1-1; maybe TRBD1 (5 bases). V lost 11 bases, J lost 0 bases, and 10 bases lay in between. CDR3 size: 12 residues. The CDR3 DNA is TGTGCCGGAAGGGGCATGAACACTGAAGCTTTCTTT. Its translation: CAGRGMNTEAFF.